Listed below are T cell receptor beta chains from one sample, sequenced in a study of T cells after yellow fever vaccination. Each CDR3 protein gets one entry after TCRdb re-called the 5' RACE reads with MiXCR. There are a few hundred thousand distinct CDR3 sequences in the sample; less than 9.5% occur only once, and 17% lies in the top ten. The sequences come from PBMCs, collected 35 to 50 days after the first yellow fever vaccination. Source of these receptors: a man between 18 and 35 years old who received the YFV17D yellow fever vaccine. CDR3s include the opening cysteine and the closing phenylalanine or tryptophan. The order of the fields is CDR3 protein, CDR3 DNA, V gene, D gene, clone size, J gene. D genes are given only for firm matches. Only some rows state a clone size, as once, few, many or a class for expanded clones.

CDR3: CSARKVGGGMRYRSEEQYF
DNA: TGCAGTGCTAGGAAGGTTGGCGGGGGTATGCGATATAGGAGTGAGGAGCAGTACTTC
V: TRBV20-1
D: TRBD2
size: NA
J: TRBJ2-7

CDR3: CASGRAEYDTQYF
DNA: TGTGCCAGTGGTCGGGCAGAATACGATACGCAGTATTTT
V: TRBV18
D: NA
size: few
J: TRBJ2-3

CDR3: CAISESEMGSPNTGELFF
DNA: TGTGCCATCAGTGAGTCGGAGATGGGGTCTCCGAACACCGGGGAGCTGTTTTTT
V: TRBV10-3
D: NA
size: NA
J: TRBJ2-2

CDR3: CASSQPGQGHYNEQFF
DNA: TGTGCCAGCAGCCAGCCCGGACAGGGGCACTACAATGAGCAGTTCTTC
V: TRBV14
D: TRBD1
size: few
J: TRBJ2-1

CDR3: CATEQGARNNEQFF
DNA: TGTGCCACCGAACAGGGGGCCCGTAACAATGAGCAGTTCTTC
V: TRBV5-4
D: TRBD1
size: many
J: TRBJ2-1

CDR3: CASSLRQSGNTIYF
DNA: TGTGCCAGCAGTTTAAGACAATCTGGAAACACCATATATTTT
V: TRBV12-3/TRBV12-4
D: NA
size: NA
J: TRBJ1-3

CDR3: CASSPQFGQGQTFTEAFF
DNA: TGTGCCAGCTCACCGCAATTTGGACAGGGACAGACCTTCACTGAAGCTTTCTTT
V: TRBV18
D: TRBD1
size: few
J: TRBJ1-1

CDR3: CASSSTGGWAKNIQYF
DNA: TGTGCCAGCAGTTCAACGGGGGGCTGGGCCAAAAACATTCAGTACTTC
V: TRBV6-5
D: NA
size: few
J: TRBJ2-4

CDR3: CASSPRSPGLGVGELFF
DNA: TGTGCCAGCAGCCCGAGAAGCCCGGGACTAGGGGTTGGGGAGCTGTTTTTT
V: TRBV9
D: TRBD2
size: few
J: TRBJ2-2

CDR3: CATSDLTEHGYTF
DNA: TGTGCCACCAGTGATTTGACGGAACATGGCTACACCTTC
V: TRBV24-1
D: NA
size: NA
J: TRBJ1-2

CDR3: CSATDRVRKETQYF
DNA: TGCAGTGCTACAGACAGGGTCAGAAAAGAGACCCAGTACTTC
V: TRBV20-1
D: TRBD1
size: NA
J: TRBJ2-5

CDR3: CAVSSGNTIYF
DNA: TGTGCCGTATCCTCTGGAAACACCATATATTTT
V: TRBV9
D: NA
size: NA
J: TRBJ1-3

CDR3: CASSPNSGADTQYF
DNA: TGTGCCAGCAGCCCGAACTCAGGGGCAGATACGCAGTATTTT
V: TRBV7-2
D: NA
size: few
J: TRBJ2-3

CDR3: CSASPMGLVGPYNEQFF
DNA: TGCAGTGCTAGTCCCATGGGGCTAGTAGGGCCCTACAATGAGCAGTTCTTC
V: TRBV20-1
D: NA
size: NA
J: TRBJ2-1

CDR3: CSSQGRRQPQHF
DNA: TGCAGTTCCCAAGGGAGGCGCCAGCCCCAGCATTTT
V: TRBV20-1
D: NA
size: many
J: TRBJ1-5

CDR3: CASSPDRNYEQYF
DNA: TGTGCCAGCAGTCCGGACAGAAACTACGAGCAGTACTTC
V: TRBV25-1
D: NA
size: NA
J: TRBJ2-7

CDR3: CASSGTGGGGGADTQYF
DNA: TGTGCCAGCAGCGGAACCGGAGGTGGCGGGGGGGCAGATACGCAGTATTTT
V: TRBV9
D: TRBD2
size: many
J: TRBJ2-3

CDR3: CASSQDGNIQYF
DNA: TGTGCCAGCAGCCAAGATGGGAACATTCAGTACTTC
V: TRBV4-2
D: NA
size: NA
J: TRBJ2-4

CDR3: CASSAEAGLAKNIQYF
DNA: TGTGCCAGCAGTGCTGAAGCGGGGTTAGCCAAAAACATTCAGTACTTC
V: TRBV6-4
D: TRBD2
size: many
J: TRBJ2-4

CDR3: CASSLDPGMEQYF
DNA: TGTGCCAGCAGCTTAGACCCGGGTATGGAGCAGTACTTC
V: TRBV7-2
D: NA
size: NA
J: TRBJ2-7

CDR3: CASSLGGADGNTIYF
DNA: TGCGCCAGCAGCCTGGGGGGGGCCGATGGAAACACCATATATTTT
V: TRBV5-1
D: NA
size: few
J: TRBJ1-3

CDR3: CASRKDRGSYNEQFF
DNA: TGCGCCAGCAGGAAGGACAGGGGCTCCTACAATGAGCAGTTCTTC
V: TRBV4-3
D: TRBD1
size: few
J: TRBJ2-1

CDR3: CASSPQGAAEAFF
DNA: TGTGCCAGCTCACCGCAGGGGGCGGCTGAAGCTTTCTTT
V: TRBV18
D: TRBD1
size: few
J: TRBJ1-1

CDR3: CSAREDSSSYNEQFF
DNA: TGCAGTGCTAGGGAAGACTCTTCCTCCTACAATGAGCAGTTCTTC
V: TRBV20-1
D: NA
size: NA
J: TRBJ2-1

CDR3: CASSLGTLAKNIQYF
DNA: TGTGCCAGCAGCCTCGGGACATTAGCCAAAAACATTCAGTACTTC
V: TRBV3-1
D: NA
size: many
J: TRBJ2-4

CDR3: CASSQGHSEFQETQYF
DNA: TGCGCCAGCAGCCAAGGTCACTCCGAGTTTCAAGAGACCCAGTACTTC
V: TRBV4-1
D: NA
size: few
J: TRBJ2-5

CDR3: CASSFRDRGNELFF
DNA: TGTGCCAGCAGCTTCCGGGACAGGGGCAATGAGCTGTTCTTC
V: TRBV7-2
D: TRBD1
size: NA
J: TRBJ2-1

CDR3: CASSSEGRQTQYF
DNA: TGCGCCAGCAGCTCGGAGGGACGGCAGACCCAGTACTTC
V: TRBV5-1
D: NA
size: many
J: TRBJ2-5

CDR3: CATGSGGPNEQFF
DNA: TGTGCCACAGGGAGCGGGGGGCCGAATGAGCAGTTCTTC
V: TRBV24-1
D: TRBD2
size: few
J: TRBJ2-1

CDR3: CSADRRYNGAFF
DNA: TGCAGTGCTGACAGGCGATACAATGGAGCTTTCTTT
V: TRBV20-1
D: NA
size: few
J: TRBJ1-1

CDR3: CAARTSGGSYEQYF
DNA: TGTGCCGCAAGGACTAGCGGGGGTTCCTACGAGCAGTACTTC
V: TRBV10-3
D: TRBD2
size: NA
J: TRBJ2-7

CDR3: CASSLNPGHHYGYTF
DNA: TGCGCCAGCAGCTTAAATCCGGGACACCACTATGGCTACACCTTC
V: TRBV5-1
D: NA
size: few
J: TRBJ1-2

CDR3: CSAPLQGNYGYTF
DNA: TGCAGTGCCCCCCTCCAGGGAAACTATGGCTACACCTTC
V: TRBV20-1
D: NA
size: NA
J: TRBJ1-2

CDR3: CASSPPGAAYEQYF
DNA: TGTGCCAGCTCACCACCGGGGGCGGCCTACGAGCAGTACTTC
V: TRBV18
D: NA
size: few
J: TRBJ2-7

CDR3: CASSVDLGRDYEQYF
DNA: TGTGCCAGCAGCGTAGATCTAGGGAGGGATTACGAGCAGTACTTC
V: TRBV9
D: TRBD2
size: few
J: TRBJ2-7

CDR3: CASSWRDSEAFF
DNA: TGCGCCAGCAGCTGGCGGGACAGCGAAGCTTTCTTT
V: TRBV5-1
D: TRBD1
size: NA
J: TRBJ1-1

CDR3: CASSFRLGETQYF
DNA: TGCGCCAGCAGCTTTAGACTTGGGGAGACCCAGTACTTC
V: TRBV5-1
D: NA
size: few
J: TRBJ2-5

CDR3: CASSNRRQGYNEQFF
DNA: TGTGCCAGCAGCAACCGACGCCAGGGTTACAATGAGCAGTTCTTC
V: TRBV7-9
D: NA
size: many
J: TRBJ2-1

CDR3: CASSQVDRSSYNEQFF
DNA: TGTGCCAGCAGCCAAGTTGACAGGAGCTCCTACAATGAGCAGTTCTTC
V: TRBV14
D: NA
size: NA
J: TRBJ2-1

CDR3: CASKSSGASSYEQYF
DNA: TGTGCCAGCAAATCTAGCGGGGCAAGCTCCTACGAGCAGTACTTC
V: TRBV2
D: TRBD2
size: NA
J: TRBJ2-7

CDR3: CSARAASGGTYEQYF
DNA: TGCAGTGCACGAGCCGCTAGCGGGGGGACCTACGAGCAGTACTTC
V: TRBV20-1
D: TRBD2
size: NA
J: TRBJ2-7

CDR3: CASRFRGSDTQYF
DNA: TGCGCCAGCAGGTTCAGGGGTTCCGATACGCAGTATTTT
V: TRBV5-1
D: NA
size: many
J: TRBJ2-3